This record looks at one T cell receptor (beta chain) sequence and its context. The record originates from a study of blood T cell repertoires in COVID-19. Assay: immunoSEQ multiplex PCR; the TCRdb copy retains only in-frame clones and omits some. Of tens of thousands of clones listed, approximately 79% are singletons. The CDR3 has 13 amino acids. V gave up 5 bases and J gave up 8 bases, with 10 bases separating them. Germline loops: CDR1 LGHDT, CDR2 YNNKEL (reference sequence). This sequence was found in a man between 65 and 79 years old with acute or convalescent COVID-19. Sample: peripheral blood. This chain connects TRBV3-1 (or the pseudogene TRBV3-2) to TRBJ1-6; perhaps TRBD1 as D (6 bases). The CDR3 spells CASSTNRDSPLHF. As DNA, the CDR3 is TGTGCCAGCAGCACCAACAGGGATTCACCCCTCCACTTT.